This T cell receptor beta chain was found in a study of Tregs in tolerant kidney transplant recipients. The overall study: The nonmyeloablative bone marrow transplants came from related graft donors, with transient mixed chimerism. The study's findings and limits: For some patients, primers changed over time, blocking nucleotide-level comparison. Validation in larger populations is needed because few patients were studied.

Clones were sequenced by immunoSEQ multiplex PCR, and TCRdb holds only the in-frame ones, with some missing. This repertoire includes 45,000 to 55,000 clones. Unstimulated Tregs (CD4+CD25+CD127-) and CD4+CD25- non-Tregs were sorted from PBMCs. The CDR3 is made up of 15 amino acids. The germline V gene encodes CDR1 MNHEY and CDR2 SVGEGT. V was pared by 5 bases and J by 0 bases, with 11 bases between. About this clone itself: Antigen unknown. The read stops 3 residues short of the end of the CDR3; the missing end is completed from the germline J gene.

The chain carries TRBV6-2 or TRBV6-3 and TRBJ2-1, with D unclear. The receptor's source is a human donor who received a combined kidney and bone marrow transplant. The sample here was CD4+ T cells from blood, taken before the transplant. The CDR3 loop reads CASSPRVTSYNEQFF. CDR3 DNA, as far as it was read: TGTGCCAGCAGTCCCCGGGTAACCTCCTACAATGAG.